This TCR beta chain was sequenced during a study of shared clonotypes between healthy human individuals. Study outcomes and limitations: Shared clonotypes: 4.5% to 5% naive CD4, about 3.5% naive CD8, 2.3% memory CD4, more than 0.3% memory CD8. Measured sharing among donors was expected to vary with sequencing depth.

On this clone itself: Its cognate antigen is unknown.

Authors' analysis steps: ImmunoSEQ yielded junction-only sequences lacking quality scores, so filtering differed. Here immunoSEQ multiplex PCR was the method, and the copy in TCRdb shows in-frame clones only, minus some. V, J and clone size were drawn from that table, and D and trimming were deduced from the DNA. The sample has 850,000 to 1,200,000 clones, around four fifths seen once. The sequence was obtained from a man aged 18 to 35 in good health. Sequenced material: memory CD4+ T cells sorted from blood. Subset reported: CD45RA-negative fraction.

The chain's CDR3 is CASSEGLAGVDTQYF. The DNA of the CDR3 is TGTGCCAGCAGTGAAGGACTAGCGGGAGTAGATACGCAGTATTTT. V usage is TRBV6-4 and J usage is TRBJ2-3; 13 bases are a match to TRBD2. The V gene's germline CDR1 is MRHNA and CDR2 SNTAGT. The CDR3 length is 15 residues. Trimming cost V 3 bases and J 5 bases; bases outside gene matches: 2.